This TCR beta chain comes out of a study of cytomegalovirus exposure and HLA in healthy donors. General study points: Association with HLA alleles at 0.05 false discovery rate was found for 16,951 TCR beta sequences in a later analysis.

The CDR3 spans 18 residues. The V gene lost 1 base and the J gene lost 4 bases, with 19 bases spanning the gap. Germline CDR1 is MNHEY and CDR2 is SMNVEV (reference sequence). This clone was counted between two and nine times. No antigen is known for it. PCR amplification relied on 60 Vbeta primers (plus 13 Jbeta primers). Sequencing used immunoSEQ multiplex PCR; TCRdb keeps in-frame clones, though not all of them. The sample holds 150,000 to 200,000 clones, over 75% seen once. The specimen sequenced was PBMCs. The chain links TRBV27 to TRBJ2-2; possibly TRBD1 for D (6 bases). The sequence was obtained from a human donor in good health. The CDR3 DNA sequence: TGTGCCAGCAGTTTATTATCCAGGGGTGTGTTTAGCACCGGGGAGCTGTTTTTT. This codes for CASSLLSRGVFSTGELFF.